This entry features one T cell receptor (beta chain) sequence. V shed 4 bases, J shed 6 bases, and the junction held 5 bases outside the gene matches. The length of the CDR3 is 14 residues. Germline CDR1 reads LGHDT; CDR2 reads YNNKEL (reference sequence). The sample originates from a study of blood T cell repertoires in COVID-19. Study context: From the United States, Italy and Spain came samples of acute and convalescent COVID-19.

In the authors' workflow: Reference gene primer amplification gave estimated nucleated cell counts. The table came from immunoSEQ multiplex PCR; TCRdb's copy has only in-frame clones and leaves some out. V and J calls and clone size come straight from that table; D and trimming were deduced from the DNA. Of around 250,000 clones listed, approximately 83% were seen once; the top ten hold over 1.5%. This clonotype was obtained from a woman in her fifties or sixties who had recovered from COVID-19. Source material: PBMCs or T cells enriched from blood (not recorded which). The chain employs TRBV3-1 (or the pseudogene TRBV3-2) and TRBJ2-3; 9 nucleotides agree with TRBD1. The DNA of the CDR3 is TGTGCCAGCAGCCTCGGGACAGGGACCGATACGCAGTATTTT. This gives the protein CASSLGTGTDTQYF.